This T cell receptor beta chain was found in a study of tumor and adjacent non-tumor tissue in lung cancer. In its sample, this clonotype was seen a few times. The template was RNA from unsorted bulk tissue. The library came from three nested PCR rounds adapted from ARM-PCR protocols. MiXCR, run by TCRdb on the multiplex PCR reads, gives a single entry per CDR3 protein. Here the sample spans more than 90,000 distinct CDR3 sequences, about 72% being singletons. The sample taken for sequencing was lung tumor tissue. The clonotype originates from a man aged 60 to 75 with non-small cell lung cancer.

CDR3 sequence (DNA): TGCAGTGCCAAGGGACAGGCGAACACTGAAGCTTTCTTT. Encoded protein: CSAKGQANTEAFF. The chain employs TRBV20-1 and TRBJ1-1; TRBD1 matches at 8 bases. CDR1 is DFQATT and CDR2 is SNEGSKA in the germline V gene (reference sequence). J was trimmed by 1 base and V by 6 bases; bases with no gene match: 4. There are 13 residues in the CDR3.